This T cell receptor beta chain was captured in a study of T-cell memory formation after mild COVID-19. General study findings and limits: CD4+ contracting clones were mainly CM and EM; CD8+ ones, EMRA. The study found balanced CD4/CD8 in clones contracting day 15 to 85 and a CD4+ lean in later expanders.

This clonotype came up many times. The antigen is not known. TCRdb analysed the 5' RACE reads with MiXCR anew, one entry per CDR3 protein. There are 55,000 to 65,000 distinct CDR3 sequences in the sample; 9% to 9.5% occur only once, and 1.2% lies in the top ten. The germline CDR1 and CDR2 sequences are DFQATT and SNEGSKA (reference sequence). The CDR3 runs to 16 residues. Between the trimmed V and J ends, which lost 5 bases and 5 bases, there was a span of 21 bases. This TCR was recovered from a man aged 18 to 35 who had mild COVID-19 (a few samples of this study predate the infection). Cell type and time point are not known. The V call is TRBV20-1, the J call TRBJ2-2, with D possibly being TRBD2 (6 bases). Sequenced sample: PBMCs or a T cell subset sorted from them (not recorded which). CDR3 in DNA: TGCAGTGCTGCGTCTGGTAGCGGTCACCAAACCGGGGAGCTGTTTTTT. It codes for CSAASGSGHQTGELFF.